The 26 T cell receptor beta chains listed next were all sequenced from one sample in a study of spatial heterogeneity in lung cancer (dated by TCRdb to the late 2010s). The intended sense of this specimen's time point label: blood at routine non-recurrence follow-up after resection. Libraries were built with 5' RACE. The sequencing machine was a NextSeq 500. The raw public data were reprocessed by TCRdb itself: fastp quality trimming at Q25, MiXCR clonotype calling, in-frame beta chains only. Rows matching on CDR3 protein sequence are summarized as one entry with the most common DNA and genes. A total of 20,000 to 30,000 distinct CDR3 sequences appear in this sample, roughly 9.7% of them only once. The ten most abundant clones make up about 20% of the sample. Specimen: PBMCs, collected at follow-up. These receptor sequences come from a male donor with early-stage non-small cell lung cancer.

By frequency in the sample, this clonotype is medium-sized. CDR3 in amino acids: CASSSSLPYEQYF. The CDR3 bases are TGTGCCAGCAGTTCGTCTCTTCCTTACGAGCAGTACTTC. V gene TRBV12-3 or TRBV12-4 combines with J gene TRBJ2-7; D uncertain. The V and J ends lost 4 bases and 4 bases respectively, with 11 bases between them. The CDR3 runs to 13 residues.

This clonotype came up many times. In nucleotides, the CDR3 is TGCAGTGCCTCCCGTCACGGAACCACGGGCTCCTACGAGCAGTACTTC. Encoded protein: CSASRHGTTGSYEQYF. The chain recombines TRBV20-1 with TRBJ2-7; D remains ambiguous. Germline V CDR1 and CDR2: DFQATT, SNEGSKA (reference sequence). Trimming removed 6 bases at V and 0 bases at J, with 21 bases between. The CDR3 contains 16 residues.

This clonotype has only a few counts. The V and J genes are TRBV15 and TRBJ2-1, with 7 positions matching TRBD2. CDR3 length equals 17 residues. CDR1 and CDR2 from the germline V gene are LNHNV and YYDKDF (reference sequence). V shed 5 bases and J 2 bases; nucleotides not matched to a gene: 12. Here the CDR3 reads CATSQTHGTITYNEQFF. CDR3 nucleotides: TGTGCCACCAGCCAAACCCACGGGACTATCACCTACAATGAGCAGTTCTTC.

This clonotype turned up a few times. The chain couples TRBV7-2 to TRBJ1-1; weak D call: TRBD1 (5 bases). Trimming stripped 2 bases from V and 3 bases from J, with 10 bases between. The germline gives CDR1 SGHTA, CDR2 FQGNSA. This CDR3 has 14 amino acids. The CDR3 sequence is CASSLIGGDTEAFF. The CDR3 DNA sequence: TGTGCCAGCAGCTTAATTGGAGGGGACACTGAAGCTTTCTTT.

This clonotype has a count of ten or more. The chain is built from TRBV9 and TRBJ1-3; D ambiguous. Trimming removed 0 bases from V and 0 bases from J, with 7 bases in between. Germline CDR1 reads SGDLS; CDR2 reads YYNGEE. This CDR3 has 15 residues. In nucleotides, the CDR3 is TGTGCCAGCAGCGTAGGACCGGACTCTGGAAACACCATATATTTT. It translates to CASSVGPDSGNTIYF.

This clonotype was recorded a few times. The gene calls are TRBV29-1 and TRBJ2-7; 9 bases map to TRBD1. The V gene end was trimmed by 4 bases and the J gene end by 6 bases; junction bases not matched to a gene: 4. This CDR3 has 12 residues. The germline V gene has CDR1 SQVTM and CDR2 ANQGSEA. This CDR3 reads CSVVQGASEQYF. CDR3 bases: TGCAGCGTTGTACAGGGGGCGTCCGAGCAGTACTTC.

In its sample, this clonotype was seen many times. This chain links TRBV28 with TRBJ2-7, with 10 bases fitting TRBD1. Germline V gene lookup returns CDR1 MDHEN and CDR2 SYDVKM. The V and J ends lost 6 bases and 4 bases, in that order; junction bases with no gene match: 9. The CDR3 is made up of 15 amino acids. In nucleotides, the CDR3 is TGTGCCAGCAGACCCGGACAGGGGGTTCTTTACGAGCAGTACTTC. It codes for CASRPGQGVLYEQYF.

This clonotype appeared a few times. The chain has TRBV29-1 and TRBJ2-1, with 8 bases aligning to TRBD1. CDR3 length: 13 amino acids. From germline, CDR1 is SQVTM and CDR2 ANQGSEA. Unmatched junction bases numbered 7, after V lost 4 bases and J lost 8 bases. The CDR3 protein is CSVAKAGGDEQFF. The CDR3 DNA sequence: TGCAGCGTTGCGAAGGCAGGGGGCGATGAGCAGTTCTTC.

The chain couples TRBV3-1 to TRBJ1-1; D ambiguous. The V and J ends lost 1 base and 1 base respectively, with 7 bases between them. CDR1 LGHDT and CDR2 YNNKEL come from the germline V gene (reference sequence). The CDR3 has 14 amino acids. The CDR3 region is CASSQGYTNTEAFF. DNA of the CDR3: TGTGCCAGCAGCCAAGGGTATACGAACACTGAAGCTTTCTTT.

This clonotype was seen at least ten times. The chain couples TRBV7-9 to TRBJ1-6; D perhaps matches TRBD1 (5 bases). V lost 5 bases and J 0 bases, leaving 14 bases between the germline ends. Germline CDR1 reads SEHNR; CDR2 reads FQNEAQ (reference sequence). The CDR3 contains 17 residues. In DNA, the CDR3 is TGTGCCAGCAGCGGGACGGGCTTCAGCTCCTATAATTCACCCCTCCACTTT. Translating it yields CASSGTGFSSYNSPLHF. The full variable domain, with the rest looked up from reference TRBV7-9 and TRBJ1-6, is DTGVSQNPRHKITKRGQNVTFRCDPISEHNRLYWYRQTLGQGPEFLTYFQNEAQLEKSRLLSDRFSAERPKGSFSTLEIQRTEQGDSAMYLCASSGTGFSSYNSPLHFGNGTRLTVT.

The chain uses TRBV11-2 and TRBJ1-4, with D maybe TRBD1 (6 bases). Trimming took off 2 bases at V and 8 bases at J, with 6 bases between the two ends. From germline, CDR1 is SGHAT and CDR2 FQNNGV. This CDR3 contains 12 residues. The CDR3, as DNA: TGTGCCAGCAGCTTAAGGGGGGAAAAACTGTTTTTT. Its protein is CASSLRGEKLFF.

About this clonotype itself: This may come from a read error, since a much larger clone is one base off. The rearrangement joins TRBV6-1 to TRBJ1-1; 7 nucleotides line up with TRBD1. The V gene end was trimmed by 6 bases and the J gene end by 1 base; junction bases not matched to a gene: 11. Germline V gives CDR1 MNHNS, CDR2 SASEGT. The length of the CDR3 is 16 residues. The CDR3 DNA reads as TGTGCCAGCAGGGTCAGGGACAGAATCTCGAACACTGAAGCTTTCTTT. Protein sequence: CASRVRDRISNTEAFF.

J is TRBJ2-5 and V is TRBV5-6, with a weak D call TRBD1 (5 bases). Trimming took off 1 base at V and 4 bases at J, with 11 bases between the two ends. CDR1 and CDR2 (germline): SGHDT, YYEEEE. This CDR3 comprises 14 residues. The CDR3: CASSLSKGSETQYF. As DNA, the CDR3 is TGTGCCAGCAGCTTGTCTAAGGGGTCAGAGACCCAGTACTTC.

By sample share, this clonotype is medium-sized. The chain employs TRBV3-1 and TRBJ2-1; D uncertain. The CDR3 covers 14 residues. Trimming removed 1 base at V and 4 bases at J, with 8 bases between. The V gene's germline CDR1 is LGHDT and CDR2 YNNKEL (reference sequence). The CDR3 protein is CASSQVSRYNEQFF. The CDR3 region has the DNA TGTGCCAGCAGCCAAGTTTCCAGATACAATGAGCAGTTCTTC.

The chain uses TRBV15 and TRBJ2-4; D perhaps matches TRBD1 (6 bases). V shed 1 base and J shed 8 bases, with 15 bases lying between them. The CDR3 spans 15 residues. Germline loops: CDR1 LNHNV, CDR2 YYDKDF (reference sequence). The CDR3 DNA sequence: TGTGCCACCAGCAGAGTAAAGGGGCCAGGGGACATTCAGTACTTC. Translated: CATSRVKGPGDIQYF.

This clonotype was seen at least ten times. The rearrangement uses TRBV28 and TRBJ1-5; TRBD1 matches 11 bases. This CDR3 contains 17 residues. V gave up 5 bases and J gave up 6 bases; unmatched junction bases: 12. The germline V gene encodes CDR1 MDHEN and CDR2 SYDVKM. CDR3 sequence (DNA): TGTGCCAGCAGTCCACGGGGACAGGGGGTTCCGGTTCAGCCCCAGCATTTT. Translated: CASSPRGQGVPVQPQHF.

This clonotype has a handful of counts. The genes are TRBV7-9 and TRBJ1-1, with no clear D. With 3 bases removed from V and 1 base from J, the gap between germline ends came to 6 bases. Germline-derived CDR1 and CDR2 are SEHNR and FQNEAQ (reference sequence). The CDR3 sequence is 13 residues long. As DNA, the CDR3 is TGTGCCAGCAGCTTTGCCGGGAACACTGAAGCTTTCTTT. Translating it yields CASSFAGNTEAFF.

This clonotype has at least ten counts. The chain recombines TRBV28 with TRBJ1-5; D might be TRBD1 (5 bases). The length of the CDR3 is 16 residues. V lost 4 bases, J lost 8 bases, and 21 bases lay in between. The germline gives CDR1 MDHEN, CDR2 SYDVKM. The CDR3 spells CASSSGTRAGREPQHF. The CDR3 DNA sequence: TGTGCCAGCAGTTCTGGGACCAGGGCGGGCAGAGAGCCCCAGCATTTT.

In DNA form, the CDR3 reads TGTGCCAGCACAGATGGGGAGGCTTTCTTT. It specifies CASTDGEAFF. This rearrangement joins TRBV6-1 to TRBJ1-1; the D is unclear. The CDR3 runs to 10 residues. Trimming removed 7 bases from V and 11 bases from J, with 11 bases in between. Germline V lookup: CDR1 MNHNS, CDR2 SASEGT.

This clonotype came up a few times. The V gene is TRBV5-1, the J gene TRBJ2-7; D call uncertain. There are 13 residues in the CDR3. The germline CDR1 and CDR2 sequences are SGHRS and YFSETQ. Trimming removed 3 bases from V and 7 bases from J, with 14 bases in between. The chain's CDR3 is CASSSGSQGEQYF. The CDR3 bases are TGCGCCAGCAGCTCGGGTTCCCAAGGGGAGCAGTACTTC. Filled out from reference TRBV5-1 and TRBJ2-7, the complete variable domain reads KAGVTQTPRYLIKTRGQQVTLSCSPISGHRSVSWYQQTPGQGLQFLFEYFSETQRNKGNFPGRFSGRQFSNSRSEMNVSTLELGDSALYLCASSSGSQGEQYFGPGTRLTVT.

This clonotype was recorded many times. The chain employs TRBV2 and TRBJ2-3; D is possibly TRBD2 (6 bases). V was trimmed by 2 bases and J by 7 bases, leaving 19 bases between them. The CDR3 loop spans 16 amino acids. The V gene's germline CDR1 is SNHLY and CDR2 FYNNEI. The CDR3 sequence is CASSERSAGAGYTQYF. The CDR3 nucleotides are TGTGCCAGCAGTGAAAGATCGGCAGGTGCGGGGTATACGCAGTATTTT.

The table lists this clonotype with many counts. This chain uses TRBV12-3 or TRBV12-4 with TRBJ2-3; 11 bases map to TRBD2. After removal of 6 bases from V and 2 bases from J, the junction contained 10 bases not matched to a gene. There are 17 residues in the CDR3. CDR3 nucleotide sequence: TGTGCCAGCAGCTCTCCTCTAGCGGGGGGTCACACAGATACGCAGTATTTT. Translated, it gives CASSSPLAGGHTDTQYF.

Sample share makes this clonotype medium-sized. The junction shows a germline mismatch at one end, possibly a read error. CDR3 region: CASSQGRNPTDF. CDR3 bases: TGTGCCAGCAGCCAAGGCAGGAACCCCACGGACTTC. The chain joins TRBV3-1 to TRBJ2-5; D ambiguous. This CDR3 has 12 amino acids. CDR1 and CDR2 (germline): LGHDT, YNNKEL (reference sequence).

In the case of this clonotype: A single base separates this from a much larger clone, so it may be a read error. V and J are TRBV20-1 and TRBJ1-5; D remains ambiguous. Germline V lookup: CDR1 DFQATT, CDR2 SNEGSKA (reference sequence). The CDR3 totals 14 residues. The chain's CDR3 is CSASGREINQPQNF. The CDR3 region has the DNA TGCAGTGCTTCCGGACGGGAAATCAATCAGCCCCAGAATTTT.

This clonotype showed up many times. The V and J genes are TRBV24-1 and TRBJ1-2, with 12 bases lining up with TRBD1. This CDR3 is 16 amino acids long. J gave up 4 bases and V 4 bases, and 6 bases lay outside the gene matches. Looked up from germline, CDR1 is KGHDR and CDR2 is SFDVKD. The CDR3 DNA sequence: TGTGCCACCAGTGAGTCGGGACAGGGGGCCAGCTATGGCTACACCTTC. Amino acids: CATSESGQGASYGYTF.

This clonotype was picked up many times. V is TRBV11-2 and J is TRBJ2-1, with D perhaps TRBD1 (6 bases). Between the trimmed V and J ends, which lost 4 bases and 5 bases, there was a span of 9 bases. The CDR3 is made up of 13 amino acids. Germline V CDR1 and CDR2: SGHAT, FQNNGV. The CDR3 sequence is CASSSWTDNEQFF. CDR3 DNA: TGTGCCAGCAGCTCTTGGACAGACAATGAGCAGTTCTTC.